This T cell receptor (beta chain) was sequenced for a study of T cell repertoires in cytomegalovirus infection (dated by TCRdb to between 2017 and 2020). Study-wide context: Donor HLA type was relevant to the analysis, because carriage of CMV infection together with the matching HLA type was indicated by public TCR beta signatures. Beyond this particular receptor, the publication reports: Carriers of CMV infection plus the relevant HLA type were discriminated by the cumulative frequency of public TCR beta family members in the study cohort and in an independent roughly 350-donor cohort. In the ex vivo response, HLA-C-restricted CMV-specific TCR beta clonotypes were dominant, and in two of eight donors the single most frequent clonotype came from this HLA-C-restricted group.

The CDR3, from cysteine to phenylalanine, totals 15 residues. The entry retains the CDR3 DNA only, 45 bases that are in frame from base 1. The germline V gene encodes CDR1 SGHVS and CDR2 FNYEAQ. V and J are truncated by 5 bases and 5 bases respectively, leaving an intervening sequence of 16 bases. This clonotype was seen ten or more times. Its antigen target is currently unknown. Per-nucleotide qualities are absent, and no much larger clonotype sits a single base away. Sequencer: Illumina HiSeq 1500. TCRdb reworked the public reads: Q25 trimming with fastp, MiXCR clone assembly, productive beta chains retained. A single entry per CDR3 protein holds the most common genes and DNA from its merged rows. The sample contains about 310,000 distinct CDR3 sequences, roughly a tenth of them found a single time. About 2.3% of the sample lies in the top ten.

In this chain, TRBV7-6 is recombined with TRBJ1-5; no D gene is confidently identified. The receptor was isolated from a human donor in good health (CMV status not recorded). Some clones in this sample may be carry-over from other donors' samples. The sequenced sample consisted of PBMCs. The CDR3 in this case is CASSIWASEDQPQHF. The DNA sequence is as follows: TGTGCCAGCAGCATCTGGGCCTCCGAGGATCAGCCCCAGCATTTT. The entire variable domain, with the stretches around the CDR3 drawn from the reference TRBV7-6 and TRBJ1-5 proteins, is GAGVSQSPRYKVTKRGQDVALRCDPISGHVSLYWYRQALGQGPEFLTYFNYEAQQDKSGLPNDRFSAERPEGSISTLTIQRTEQRDSAMYRCASSIWASEDQPQHFGDGTRLSIL.